The sequence of this T cell receptor beta chain was determined in a study of T cell responses to AZD1222 COVID-19 vaccine. Findings and limits, study-wide: Among AZD1222 vaccinees, only six were seropositive at baseline. Sampled repertoires all dated from after the peak T cell response.

Pooling covered second doses at about 4 or about 12 weeks. CDR1 and CDR2 from the germline V gene are SGHNT and YENEEA. This CDR3 comprises 15 residues. V gave up 5 bases and J gave up 6 bases, with 17 bases separating them. In regard to this clone: The antigen remains undetermined.

TCRdb's table, derived via immunoSEQ multiplex PCR, lists solely in-frame clones and lacks some. The sample has around 120,000 clones, roughly 91% seen once. This TCR was sampled from an adult who received the AZD1222 COVID-19 vaccine. The chain uses TRBV11-3 and TRBJ2-1; unclear D gene. Source: peripheral blood, taken 28 days after the second AZD1222 dose. The CDR3 nucleotides read TGTGCCAGCAGCAATATAGGGATTTCCGGCAATGAGCAGTTCTTC. The encoded protein is CASSNIGISGNEQFF.